Below are 30 T cell receptor beta chains sequenced from a single sample in a study of cytomegalovirus exposure and HLA in healthy donors. Primers included in the PCR were 60 Vbeta and 13 Jbeta primers. Profiled with immunoSEQ multiplex PCR; TCRdb holds only in-frame clones, not every one. The table records under 110,000 clones, more than 60% of them present only once. Material: PBMCs. Every receptor here comes from a man aged 55 to 70 in good health and CMV-seronegative.

The chain couples TRBV6-1 to TRBJ1-5, with a tentative D call TRBD1 (6 bases). The CDR3 sequence is 16 residues long. Trimming removed 0 bases from V and 3 bases from J, with 12 bases in between. Per germline, CDR1 MNHNS and CDR2 SASEGT. In DNA, the CDR3 is TGTGCCAGCAGTGAAGCGTGGGGGGGCTACAATCAGCCCCAGCATTTT. It yields the protein CASSEAWGGYNQPQHF.

The CDR3 here is CSATGGKGYTF. The CDR3 nucleotides read TGCAGTGCTACAGGGGGAAAGGGCTACACCTTC. This rearrangement joins TRBV20-1 to TRBJ1-2; TRBD1 matches 7 bases. Germline trimming cut 4 bases from V and 8 bases from J; bases unmatched to any gene: 4. Germline CDR1 and CDR2: DFQATT and SNEGSKA (reference sequence). The CDR3 loop spans 11 amino acids.

In this sample, this clone turned up once. The J gene is TRBJ2-1, the V gene TRBV7-2; 9 bases map to TRBD2. Looked up from germline, CDR1 is SGHTA and CDR2 is FQGNSA. V dropped 5 bases and J dropped 6; count of bases not matched to a gene: 8. This CDR3 comprises 15 residues. The CDR3: CASSRTGTSSNEQFF. The CDR3 DNA reads TGTGCCAGCAGCCGGACCGGGACTAGCTCCAATGAGCAGTTCTTC. Full variable domain (missing parts from reference TRBV7-2 and TRBJ2-1): GAGVSQSPSNKVTEKGKDVELRCDPISGHTALYWYRQSLGQGLEFLIYFQGNSAPDKSGLPSDRFSAERTGGSVSTLTIQRTQQEDSAVYLCASSRTGTSSNEQFFGPGTRLTVL.

This sequence joins TRBV6-6 and TRBJ1-4; D ambiguous. Looked up from germline, CDR1 is MNHNY and CDR2 is SVGAGI (reference sequence). V was cut by 11 bases and J by 3 bases, with 13 bases left in between. The CDR3 is made up of 13 amino acids. CDR3 DNA: TGTGCCGGATCGACAAGTTCTAATGAAAAACTGTTTTTT. The encoded protein is CAGSTSSNEKLFF.

The chain links TRBV21-1 to TRBJ2-6; the table's D call, TRBD1, was not checked against the DNA. TRBV21-1 represents a pseudogene. The CDR3 is made up of 15 amino acids. Here the CDR3 DNA reads TGTGCCAGCAGCACCCCAATTTCTGGGGCCAACGTCCTGACTTTC. As protein: CASSTPISGANVLTF.

The J gene is TRBJ2-3, the V gene TRBV7-2; 8 bases line up with TRBD1. Germline CDR1 reads SGHTA; CDR2 reads FQGNSA. This CDR3 contains 16 residues. V lost 2 bases and J lost 1; bases outside the gene matches: 5. The CDR3 protein is CASSLRPGQGTDTQYF. The DNA for the CDR3 is TGTGCCAGCAGCTTAAGACCGGGACAGGGCACAGATACGCAGTATTTT.

This clone was picked up one time. V is TRBV15 and J is TRBJ1-6, with D unclear. Trimming took 1 base from V and 8 from J, leaving 15 bases between them. From germline, CDR1 is LNHNV and CDR2 YYDKDF (reference sequence). The CDR3 totals 16 residues. CDR3 sequence: CATSRGLSTRDSPLHF. In nucleotides, the CDR3 is TGTGCCACCAGCAGAGGTCTTTCGACCCGGGATTCACCCCTCCACTTT. Filled out from reference TRBV15 and TRBJ1-6, the complete variable domain reads DAMVIQNPRYQVTQFGKPVTLSCSQTLNHNVMYWYQQKSSQAPKLLFHYYDKDFNNEADTPDNFQSRRPNTSFCFLDIRSPGLGDTAMYLCATSRGLSTRDSPLHFGNGTRLTVT.

V and J are TRBV5-4 and TRBJ1-2, with 7 nucleotides matching TRBD1. The germline V gene encodes CDR1 SGHNT and CDR2 YYREEE (reference sequence). V trimming: 5 bases; J trimming: 4 bases; junction bases outside the gene matches: 8. This CDR3 spans 14 amino acids. CDR3 loop: CASRPRQGGYGYTF. Here the CDR3 DNA reads TGTGCCAGCAGACCCCGACAGGGCGGCTATGGCTACACCTTC. The full variable domain, in which reference TRBV5-4 and TRBJ1-2 provide the parts outside the CDR3, is ETGVTQSPTHLIKTRGQQVTLRCSSQSGHNTVSWYQQALGQGPQFIFQYYREEENGRGNFPPRFSGLQFPNYSSELNVNALELDDSALYLCASRPRQGGYGYTFGSGTRLTVV.

The gene calls are TRBV13 and TRBJ2-1; D may be TRBD1 (6 bases). Germline CDR1 PRHDT, CDR2 FYEKMQ (reference sequence). This CDR3 contains 14 residues. The V gene lost 2 bases and the J gene lost 9 bases, with 14 bases spanning the gap. As DNA, the CDR3 is TGTGCCAGCAGCTTATACAGGGCGGAAGGTGAGCAGTTCTTC. Translation gives CASSLYRAEGEQFF.

The V and J genes are TRBV30 and TRBJ2-6; D may be TRBD1 (5 bases). The CDR3 is made up of 13 amino acids. Trimming stripped 5 bases from V and 1 base from J, with 6 bases between. Germline V CDR1 and CDR2: GTSNPN, SVGIG (reference sequence). CDR3 amino acids: CAWDSSGANVLTF. As DNA, the CDR3 is TGTGCCTGGGACAGTTCTGGGGCCAACGTCCTGACTTTC.

The chain couples TRBV5-1 to TRBJ2-1, with D tentatively TRBD2 (5 bases). The V end lost 4 bases, the J end lost 7 bases, and 12 bases lay between the germline ends. Germline V gene lookup returns CDR1 SGHRS and CDR2 YFSETQ. The CDR3 spans 13 residues. The CDR3 spells CASSPRRGNEQFF. In DNA form, the CDR3 reads TGCGCCAGCAGCCCGCGGAGAGGGAATGAGCAGTTCTTC. Full variable domain (missing parts from reference TRBV5-1 and TRBJ2-1): KAGVTQTPRYLIKTRGQQVTLSCSPISGHRSVSWYQQTPGQGLQFLFEYFSETQRNKGNFPGRFSGRQFSNSRSEMNVSTLELGDSALYLCASSPRRGNEQFFGPGTRLTVL.

The chain links TRBV18 to TRBJ2-7, with D possibly matching TRBD1 (5 bases). V lost 0 bases to trimming and J lost 2 bases, with 8 bases between them. CDR1 and CDR2 from the germline V gene are KGHSH and LQKENI. The CDR3 sequence is 14 residues long. The CDR3 here is CASSPPDSTYEQYF. CDR3 nucleotides: TGTGCCAGCTCACCACCCGACAGCACCTACGAGCAGTACTTC.

The J gene is TRBJ1-3, the V gene TRBV5-5; D remains unclear. Trimming took off 0 bases at V and 2 bases at J, with 6 bases between the two ends. The CDR3 totals 14 residues. The germline gives CDR1 SGHKS, CDR2 YYEKEE (reference sequence). In nucleotides, the CDR3 is TGTGCCAGCAGCTTGGCCGGGGCTGGAAACACCATATATTTT. Its protein is CASSLAGAGNTIYF.

This chain uses TRBV7-9 with TRBJ1-4, with 9 positions matching TRBD1. V dropped 6 bases and J dropped 7; count of bases not matched to a gene: 9. Germline CDR1 and CDR2: SEHNR and FQNEAQ (reference sequence). This CDR3 contains 15 residues. The CDR3 DNA sequence: TGTGCCAGCAGTCTAACAGGGGGCTCGGGTGAAAAACTGTTTTTT. Its protein is CASSLTGGSGEKLFF. The full variable domain, its missing parts supplied by reference TRBV7-9 and TRBJ1-4, is DTGVSQNPRHKITKRGQNVTFRCDPISEHNRLYWYRQTLGQGPEFLTYFQNEAQLEKSRLLSDRFSAERPKGSFSTLEIQRTEQGDSAMYLCASSLTGGSGEKLFFGSGTQLSVL.

The gene calls are TRBV28 and TRBJ1-1; perhaps TRBD1 as D (5 bases). Germline CDR1 is MDHEN and CDR2 is SYDVKM. With 5 bases removed from V and 9 bases from J, the gap between germline ends came to 25 bases. This CDR3 region has 16 residues. The CDR3 nucleotides are TGTGCCAGCAGTCCCGCCCCTGGGCAGGGAACTAATCAAGCTTTCTTT. Its protein product is CASSPAPGQGTNQAFF.

There are a few counts of this clone. The V call is TRBV21-1, the J call TRBJ2-3; the table calls TRBD2, which could not be checked here. TRBV21-1 is described as a pseudogene. CDR3 length: 19 residues. CDR3 nucleotides: TGTGCCAGCAGAAGGGGGCCCCCGGAGACTAGCGTTGACACAGATACGCAGTATTTT. Encoded protein: CASRRGPPETSVDTDTQYF.

The gene calls are TRBV6-4 and TRBJ1-2; 7 bases match TRBD1. Germline CDR1 is MRHNA and CDR2 is SNTAGT. The trim removed 5 bases at V and 1 base at J, leaving 10 bases unmatched. CDR3 length: 16 amino acids. The CDR3 spells CASSTRGTADNYGYTF. The CDR3 bases are TGTGCCAGCAGTACAAGGGGGACAGCCGATAACTATGGCTACACCTTC.

The chain carries TRBV2 and TRBJ2-1; 7 bases map to TRBD1. The CDR3 runs to 13 residues. The trim removed 7 bases at V and 5 bases at J, leaving 5 bases unmatched. The germline gives CDR1 SNHLY, CDR2 FYNNEI. The CDR3 reads CASNLDRDNEQFF. The CDR3 DNA sequence: TGTGCCAGCAACCTTGACAGGGACAATGAGCAGTTCTTC.

The V gene is TRBV18, the J gene TRBJ2-3, with 7 bases lining up with TRBD2. V gave up 2 bases and J gave up 6 bases; unmatched junction bases: 2. The CDR3 extends over 13 amino acids. Germline loops: CDR1 KGHSH, CDR2 LQKENI. Written as DNA, the CDR3 is TGTGCCAGCTCACCAACCGGGGGGGATACGCAGTATTTT. Protein sequence: CASSPTGGDTQYF.

The rearrangement uses TRBV30 and TRBJ1-1; 10 nucleotides match TRBD1. The V and J ends lost 2 bases and 6 bases, in that order; junction bases with no gene match: 6. CDR1 is GTSNPN and CDR2 is SVGIG in the germline V gene (reference sequence). This CDR3 is 14 amino acids long. In nucleotides, the CDR3 is TGTGCCTGGAGTCCAGCGGACAGGGGGTCTGAAGCTTTCTTT. This translates into CAWSPADRGSEAFF.

The rearrangement uses TRBV19 and TRBJ2-7; the match to TRBD2 covers 12 bases. CDR1 is LNHDA, CDR2 SQIVND, per germline (reference sequence). The CDR3 covers 15 residues. The V segment lost 4 bases and the J segment 5 bases; nucleotides outside the gene matches: 6. The CDR3 is CASSTRLAGVNEQYF. As DNA, the CDR3 is TGTGCCAGTAGTACAAGACTAGCGGGGGTCAACGAGCAGTACTTC.

The genes are TRBV7-2 and TRBJ2-6; 9 bases agree with TRBD2. Germline lookup yields CDR1 SGHTA and CDR2 FQGNSA. J gave up 0 bases and V 8 bases, and 14 bases lay outside the gene matches. CDR3 length: 19 amino acids. Written as DNA, the CDR3 is TGTGCCAGCCCCTTGGAGGGTGGCGGGGGGGTCTCTGGGGCCAACGTCCTGACTTTC. Its translation: CASPLEGGGGVSGANVLTF.

The count of this clone is one. The rearrangement uses TRBV18 and TRBJ2-5; TRBD2 matches at 9 bases. The V gene's germline CDR1 is KGHSH and CDR2 LQKENI. Unmatched junction bases numbered 8, after V lost 1 base and J lost 5 bases. The CDR3 runs 16 residues. The CDR3 nucleotides read TGTGCCAGCTCACCACTTGGGACTAGCAAGTCGGAGACCCAGTACTTC. Translated: CASSPLGTSKSETQYF.

This chain connects TRBV7-2 to TRBJ2-5; D remains ambiguous. Deletions cut 2 bases from V and 8 bases from J, with 9 bases between. The CDR3 consists of 12 residues. CDR1 is SGHTA, CDR2 FQGNSA, per germline. CDR3 DNA: TGTGCCAGCAGCTTAAGGAGATCCACCCAGTACTTC. This codes for CASSLRRSTQYF.

This clone was detected many times. This sequence joins TRBV4-2 and TRBJ1-1, with unresolved D. V lost 5 bases and J 5 bases, leaving 12 bases between the germline ends. The CDR3 covers 13 residues. Per germline, CDR1 LGHNA and CDR2 YNFKEQ. CDR3 loop: CASSFDGGTEAFF. In DNA form, the CDR3 reads TGTGCCAGCAGCTTCGACGGAGGTACTGAAGCTTTCTTT.

This rearrangement joins TRBV5-6 to TRBJ1-1, with 9 bases aligning to TRBD1. Losses at the gene ends were 4 bases for V and 0 bases for J; bases not matched to a gene: 4. From germline, CDR1 is SGHDT and CDR2 YYEEEE. The CDR3 is 15 amino acids. The CDR3 coding sequence is TGTGCCAGCAGCCGAGGGGACAGGGTGAACACTGAAGCTTTCTTT. Its translation: CASSRGDRVNTEAFF.

This clone is a singleton in its sample. The chain has TRBV7-9 and TRBJ2-5; 7 bases line up with TRBD1. The J segment lost 2 bases and the V segment lost 1 base, leaving 13 bases of the junction unmatched. Germline V gene lookup returns CDR1 SEHNR and CDR2 FQNEAQ (reference sequence). The CDR3 runs 18 residues. CDR3 sequence reads: CASSLGLWDRLFQETQYF. The CDR3 DNA follows: TGTGCCAGCAGCTTAGGACTGTGGGACAGACTCTTTCAAGAGACCCAGTACTTC.

The chain couples TRBV5-1 to TRBJ2-1; 7 positions agree with TRBD2. The CDR3 is 15 amino acids. The V and J ends lost 4 bases and 8 bases, in that order; junction bases with no gene match: 12. Germline V gives CDR1 SGHRS, CDR2 YFSETQ. Here the CDR3 reads CASSSPGAGPHEQFF. The CDR3, as DNA: TGCGCCAGCAGCAGCCCGGGAGCGGGGCCCCATGAGCAGTTCTTC.

The J gene is TRBJ2-1, the V gene TRBV4-1; TRBD2 matches at 8 bases. The ends lost 1 base at V and 5 bases at J; junction bases unmatched: 4. Looked up from germline, CDR1 is MGHRA and CDR2 is YSYEKL. The CDR3 length is 15 residues. The DNA of the CDR3 is TGCGCCAGCAGCCAAGGTAGCGGGGAGGACAATGAGCAGTTCTTC. It encodes CASSQGSGEDNEQFF.

In the case of this clone: This same CDR3 is encoded by further DNA sequences in the sample. The chain links TRBV5-1 to TRBJ1-4; 10 positions agree with TRBD1. This CDR3 comprises 14 residues. V trimming: 4 bases; J trimming: 5 bases; junction bases outside the gene matches: 2. Germline V gene data show CDR1 as SGHRS and CDR2 as YFSETQ. The CDR3 sequence: CASSLGQGNEKLFF. CDR3 bases: TGCGCCAGCAGCCTGGGACAGGGGAATGAAAAACTGTTTTTT. Filled out from reference TRBV5-1 and TRBJ1-4, the complete variable domain reads KAGVTQTPRYLIKTRGQQVTLSCSPISGHRSVSWYQQTPGQGLQFLFEYFSETQRNKGNFPGRFSGRQFSNSRSEMNVSTLELGDSALYLCASSLGQGNEKLFFGSGTQLSVL.